Shown below are 9 T cell receptor beta chains from a single sample sequenced in a study of T cell repertoires in cytomegalovirus infection. TCRdb reprocessed the reads via MiXCR and lists one record per CDR3 protein. The sample comprises under 600,000 distinct CDR3 sequences, 15% to 20% of which are singletons, and 20% to 30% rests with the top ten. Sequenced input: CD8+ T cells from PBMCs. These receptors originate from a human donor in good health (CMV status not recorded). Some clones in this sample may be carry-over from other donors' samples.

The CDR3 region has the DNA TGCGCCAGCAGCCAAGAAGCCCGAAGGGGATACGAGCAGTACTTC. Translating it yields CASSQEARRGYEQYF. The rearrangement links TRBV4-1 to TRBJ2-7; TRBD1 is a possible D gene (5 bases). Germline CDR1 reads MGHRA; CDR2 reads YSYEKL. The CDR3 runs 15 residues. Deletions cut 0 bases from V and 4 bases from J, with 13 bases between.

This clonotype has only a few counts. The chain carries TRBV13 and TRBJ2-7, with D possibly being TRBD2 (6 bases). Trimming took off 1 base at V and 0 bases at J, with 13 bases between the two ends. The CDR3 totals 16 residues. The germline CDR1 and CDR2 sequences are PRHDT and FYEKMQ (reference sequence). CDR3 sequence reads: CASSLAVSGSSYEQYF. In nucleotides, the CDR3 is TGTGCCAGCAGCTTAGCAGTTAGCGGAAGCTCCTACGAGCAGTACTTC.

A few counts support this clonotype. The chain is built from TRBV28 and TRBJ1-5; tentatively, D is TRBD1 (5 bases). The germline V gene encodes CDR1 MDHEN and CDR2 SYDVKM. CDR3 size: 14 residues. Trimming removed 8 bases at V and 4 bases at J, with 15 bases between. This CDR3 reads CASATSEGNQPQHF. The DNA of the CDR3 is TGTGCCAGCGCGACCTCTGAGGGGAATCAGCCCCAGCATTTT.

This clonotype was seen many times. The V call is TRBV12-5, the J call TRBJ1-5; D ambiguous. The CDR3 runs to 18 residues. V lost 0 bases to trimming and J lost 7 bases, with 22 bases between them. Germline CDR1 is LGHNT and CDR2 is FRNRAP. The CDR3 DNA follows: TGTGCTAGTGGTTTGGTCATACTGGAACGGCAGGCGAAACAGCCCCAGCATTTT. It is translated as CASGLVILERQAKQPQHF.

This clonotype was found many times. The chain joins TRBV7-9 to TRBJ1-5, with D perhaps TRBD1 (6 bases). There are 16 residues in the CDR3. Germline CDR1 and CDR2: SEHNR and FQNEAQ (reference sequence). Trimming took 1 base from V and 5 from J, leaving 15 bases between them. CDR3 nucleotides: TGTGCCAGCAGCTTAGTTGATGGTTCAGGGGATCAGCCCCAGCATTTT. It specifies CASSLVDGSGDQPQHF.

A remark on this clonotype: Relative to the germline gene, one junction end is altered; a read error may explain this. CDR3 nucleotide sequence: TGTGCAAGCAGCTCCTCCGGGAGGGGGAGGACGCAGTATTTT. This translates into CASSSSGRGRTQYF. The chain links TRBV7-3 to TRBJ2-3; 8 bases fit TRBD2. The CDR3 consists of 14 residues. Germline V gene lookup returns CDR1 SGHTA and CDR2 FQGTGA.

The chain employs TRBV14 and TRBJ2-1; 10 bases match TRBD2. With V trimmed by 1 base and J by 7 bases, 10 bases remained unmatched. The CDR3 has 17 residues. Germline V gene lookup returns CDR1 SGHDN and CDR2 FVKESK. CDR3 protein: CASSQARSGRALNEQFF. The CDR3, as DNA: TGTGCCAGCAGCCAAGCGCGGAGCGGGAGGGCCTTAAATGAGCAGTTCTTC.

This clonotype was detected many times. J is TRBJ2-3 and V is TRBV7-6; D possibly matches TRBD1 or TRBD2 (5 bases each). Germline V gene data show CDR1 as SGHVS and CDR2 as FNYEAQ. V shed 0 bases and J shed 6 bases, with 16 bases lying between them. The CDR3 loop spans 16 amino acids. This chain's CDR3 is CASSLAGPISGDTQYF. CDR3 nucleotides: TGTGCCAGCAGCTTAGCGGGACCTATATCCGGGGATACGCAGTATTTT.

This clonotype came up many times. The CDR3 nucleotides read TGTGCCAGCAGTCCCGGGACGGATGAGCAGTACTTC. Protein product: CASSPGTDEQYF. This chain links TRBV12-3 or TRBV12-4 with TRBJ2-7; the D call may be TRBD1 or TRBD2 (5 bases each). V lost 5 bases to trimming and J lost 7 bases, with 12 bases between them. The CDR3 has 12 amino acids.